This TCR beta chain was profiled in a study of blood T cells in healthy people across ages. In the study overall: Template switching captured about one barcoded beta molecule per two T cells.

There are many counts of this clonotype. What it recognizes is unknown. Study observations and caveats: Estimates of total diversity, which came from one million sequenced T cells, were considered to be underestimates.

Next came a second PCR, run for about 7 to 12 cycles, which used a sample-barcoded 5' primer along with a J-beta primer mix. Tags on each cDNA molecule came from a template-switch adaptor with 12 random nucleotides. A single record per CDR3 protein comes from TCRdb applying MiXCR to the 5' RACE reads. The table has some 700,000 distinct CDR3 sequences, about a fifth seen once. The V gene lost 4 bases and the J gene lost 5 bases, with 14 bases spanning the gap. Germline CDR1 LNHDA, CDR2 SQIVND (reference sequence). CDR3 size: 14 residues. Sequencing was performed on blood. This sequence was found in a man between 65 and 79 years old in good health. The chain uses TRBV19 and TRBJ2-5; D is possibly TRBD2 (6 bases). The CDR3 reads CASSSTLASETQYF. The DNA of the CDR3 is TGTGCCAGTAGTAGTACCCTAGCGTCGGAGACCCAGTACTTC.